This is a list of T cell receptor beta chains from one sample in a study of blood T cell repertoires in COVID-19. Assay used: immunoSEQ multiplex PCR; TCRdb lists only in-frame clones, some missing. The table shows fewer than 200,000 clones, with roughly 70% occurring only once. Sequences were obtained from peripheral blood. The receptors were sampled from an elderly woman with acute or convalescent COVID-19. Both conserved end residues are part of each CDR3.

TRBJ2-3	TRBV28	CASIQGLDGDTQYF
TRBJ2-2	TRBV5-1	CASSSRQLGDTGELFF
TRBJ1-2	TRBV28	CASSSRVIGYTF
TRBJ1-1	TRBV19	CASSIKGQGLTKAFF
TRBJ1-2	TRBV10-3	CAISEPLQGVWGYTF
TRBJ1-2	TRBV2	CASSGRTGLVVYLDYGYTF
TRBJ1-4	TRBV11-2	CASSLTGEEKLFF
TRBJ1-1	TRBV27	CASTTTQGNTEAFF
TRBJ2-3	TRBV28	CAIGTFTDTQYF
TRBJ2-3	TRBV6-5	CASKGYTDTQYF
TRBJ2-5	TRBV27	CASSLHSGETQYF
TRBJ2-5	TRBV5-1	CASSLGDRLQETQYF
TRBJ1-1	TRBV28	CASKSTGAQAFF
TRBJ2-3	TRBV6-4	CASSEGQADTQYF
TRBJ2-3	TRBV28	CARGGSREWADTQYF
TRBJ1-2	TRBV30	CAWSQGLLWGYTF
TRBJ2-6	TRBV11-2	CASSLVGSSGANVLTF
TRBJ1-1	TRBV5-6	CASSWRTANTEAFF
TRBJ1-1	TRBV3-1/TRBV3-2	CASSQEVGGALGNTEAFF
TRBJ2-1	TRBV7-9	CASSRLAGVNEQFF
TRBJ2-1	TRBV5-1	CASSFEGSYNEQFF
TRBJ1-4	TRBV7-3	CASREQSNEKLFF
TRBJ2-7	TRBV28	CASSFLRTSGGYEQYF
TRBJ2-7	TRBV28	CASRHWTGTGGRGGSYEQYF
TRBJ2-7	TRBV4-3	CASSQDVILSVYEQYF
TRBJ1-4	TRBV6-5	CASDRGAEKLFF
TRBJ2-7	TRBV3-1/TRBV3-2	CASSRAGVTYEQYF
TRBJ1-5	TRBV5-8	CASSFYRGNQPQHF
TRBJ1-2	TRBV20-1	CSARARASYTF
TRBJ2-5	TRBV19	CASQITGSETQYF